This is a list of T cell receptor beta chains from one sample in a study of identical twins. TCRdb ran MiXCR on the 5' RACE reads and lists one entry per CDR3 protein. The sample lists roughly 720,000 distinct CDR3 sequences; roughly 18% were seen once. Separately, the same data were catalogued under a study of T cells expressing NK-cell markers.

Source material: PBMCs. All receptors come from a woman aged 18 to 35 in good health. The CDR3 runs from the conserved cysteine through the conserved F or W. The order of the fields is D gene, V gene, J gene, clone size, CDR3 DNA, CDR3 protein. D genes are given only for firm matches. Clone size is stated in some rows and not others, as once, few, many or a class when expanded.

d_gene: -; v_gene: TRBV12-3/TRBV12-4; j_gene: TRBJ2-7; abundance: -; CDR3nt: TGTGCCAGCAGCCGTGTCCAAGAGCAGTACTTC; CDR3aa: CASSRVQEQYF
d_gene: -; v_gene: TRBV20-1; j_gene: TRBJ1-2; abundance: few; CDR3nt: TGCAGTGCCCAACTTTATAACTATGGCTACACCTTC; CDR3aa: CSAQLYNYGYTF
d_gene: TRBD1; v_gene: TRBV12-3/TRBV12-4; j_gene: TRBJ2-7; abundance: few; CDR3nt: TGTGCCAGCAGGCCCCTGGGACAGGGCAGCTCCTACGAGCAGTACTTC; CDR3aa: CASRPLGQGSSYEQYF
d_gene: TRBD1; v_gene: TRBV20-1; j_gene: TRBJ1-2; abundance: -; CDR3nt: TGCAGTGCTAGAGGCCGGACAGGGTCCGACGGCTACACCTTC; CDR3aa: CSARGRTGSDGYTF
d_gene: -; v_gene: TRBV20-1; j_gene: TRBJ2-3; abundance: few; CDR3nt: TGCAGTGCTAGAGATCTACGGAGCCATGGGCGAGATACGCAGTATTTT; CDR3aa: CSARDLRSHGRDTQYF
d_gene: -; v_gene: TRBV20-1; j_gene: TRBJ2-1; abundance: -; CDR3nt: TGCAGTGTCGTAGACAGAACCTACAATGAGCAGTTCTTC; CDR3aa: CSVVDRTYNEQFF
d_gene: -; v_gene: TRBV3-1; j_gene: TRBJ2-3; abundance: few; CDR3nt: TGTGCCAGCAGCCAGTTGGTCCCAGATACGCAGTATTTT; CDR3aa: CASSQLVPDTQYF
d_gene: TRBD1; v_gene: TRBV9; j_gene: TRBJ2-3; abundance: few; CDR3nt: TGTGCCAGCAGCGGGACAGGTTTTAGCACAGATACGCAGTATTTT; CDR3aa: CASSGTGFSTDTQYF
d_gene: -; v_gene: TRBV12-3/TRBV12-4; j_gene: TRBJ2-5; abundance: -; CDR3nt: TGTGCCAGCAGTTTTCTAGGGGCAGAGACCCAGTACTTC; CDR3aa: CASSFLGAETQYF
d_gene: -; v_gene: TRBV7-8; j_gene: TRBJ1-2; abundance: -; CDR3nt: TGTGCCAGCAGCTTAACGGGCGGCTACACCTTC; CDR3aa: CASSLTGGYTF
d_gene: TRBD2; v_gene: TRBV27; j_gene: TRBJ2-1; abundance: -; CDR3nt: TGTGCCAGCAGTCTGGAGCGGGGAACCTACAATGAGCAGTTCTTC; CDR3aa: CASSLERGTYNEQFF
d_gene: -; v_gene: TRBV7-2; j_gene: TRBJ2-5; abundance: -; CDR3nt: TGTGCCAGCAGCCCCAGGAAGGGGGGAGAGACCCAGTACTTC; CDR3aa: CASSPRKGGETQYF
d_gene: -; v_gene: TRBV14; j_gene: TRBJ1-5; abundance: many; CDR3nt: TGTGCCAGCAGCCAAGAGAGTAATCAGCCCCAGCATTTT; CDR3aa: CASSQESNQPQHF
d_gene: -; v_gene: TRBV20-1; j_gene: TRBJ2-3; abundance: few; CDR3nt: TGCAGTGCTGGAGCGGGCCACACAGATACGCAGTATTTT; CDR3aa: CSAGAGHTDTQYF
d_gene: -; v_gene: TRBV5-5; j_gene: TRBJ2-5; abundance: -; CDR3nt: TGTGCCAGCAGCTTGGCCGGTAGCGGCCAAGAGACCCAGTACTTC; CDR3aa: CASSLAGSGQETQYF
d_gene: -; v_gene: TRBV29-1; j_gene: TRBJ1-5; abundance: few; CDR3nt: TGCAGCGTTGATGAGGAGGGGTGGGGGCCCCAGCATTTT; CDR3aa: CSVDEEGWGPQHF
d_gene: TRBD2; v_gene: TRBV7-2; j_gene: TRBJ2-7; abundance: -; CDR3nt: TGTGCCAGCAGCTTCCGGGGGGGCGACGAGCAGTACTTC; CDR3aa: CASSFRGGDEQYF
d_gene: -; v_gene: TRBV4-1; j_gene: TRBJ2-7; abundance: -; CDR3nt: TGCGCCAGCAGCCAAGAGGCACAGTCCTACGAGCAGTACTTC; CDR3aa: CASSQEAQSYEQYF
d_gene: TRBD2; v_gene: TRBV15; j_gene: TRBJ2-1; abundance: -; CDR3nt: TGTGCCACCACCGCGGCTAGCGGGAGGGGTAGTGAGCAGTTCTTC; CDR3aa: CATTAASGRGSEQFF
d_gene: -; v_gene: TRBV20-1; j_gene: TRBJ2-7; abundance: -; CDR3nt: TGCAGTGCTAGAGGGGCCCCAGCGGGTCCCTACGAGCAGTACTTC; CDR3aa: CSARGAPAGPYEQYF
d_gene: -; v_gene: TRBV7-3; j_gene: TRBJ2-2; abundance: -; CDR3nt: TGTGCCAGCAGCCTCGAGGTGGGCTCACCCGGGGAGCTGTTTTTT; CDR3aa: CASSLEVGSPGELFF
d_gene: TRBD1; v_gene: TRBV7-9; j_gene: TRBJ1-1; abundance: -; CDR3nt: TGTGCCAGCAGCCGCTGGGGACAGGGAGGCAACACTGAAGCTTTCTTT; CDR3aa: CASSRWGQGGNTEAFF
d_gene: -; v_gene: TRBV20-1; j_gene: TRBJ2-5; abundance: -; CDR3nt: TGCAGTGCTAGAACACCCCAAGAGACCCAGTACTTC; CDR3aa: CSARTPQETQYF
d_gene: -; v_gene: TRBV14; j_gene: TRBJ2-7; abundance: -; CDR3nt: TGTGCCAGCAGCCAAGGGGCTTTCGGCTCTGCCTACGAGCAGTACTTC; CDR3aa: CASSQGAFGSAYEQYF
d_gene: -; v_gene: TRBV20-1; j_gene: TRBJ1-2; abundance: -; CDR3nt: TGCAGTGCTAGAGAGCTTGGGACGGACTATGGCTACACCTTC; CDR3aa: CSARELGTDYGYTF
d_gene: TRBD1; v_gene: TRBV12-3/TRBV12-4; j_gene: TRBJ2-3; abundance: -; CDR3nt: TGTGCCAGCCGCACGAGGGGGCTCGGGGATACGCAGTATTTT; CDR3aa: CASRTRGLGDTQYF